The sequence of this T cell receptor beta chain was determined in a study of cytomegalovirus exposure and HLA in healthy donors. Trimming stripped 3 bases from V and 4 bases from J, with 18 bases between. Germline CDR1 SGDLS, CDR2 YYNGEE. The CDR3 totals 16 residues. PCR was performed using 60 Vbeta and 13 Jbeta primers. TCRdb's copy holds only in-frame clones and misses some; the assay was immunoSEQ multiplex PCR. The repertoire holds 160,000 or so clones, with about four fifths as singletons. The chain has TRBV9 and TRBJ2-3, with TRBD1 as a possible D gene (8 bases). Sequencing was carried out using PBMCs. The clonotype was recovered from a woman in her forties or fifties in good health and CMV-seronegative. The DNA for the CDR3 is TGTGCCAGCAGCGCCCGACAGGGGAGGGCGGCAGATACGCAGTATTTT. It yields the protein CASSARQGRAADTQYF.